The present T cell receptor beta chain was sequenced within a study of vaccination effects on CD4 cells after COVID-19. Study-wide results and limits: Researchers report that only 1 of 255 vaccine-induced clones in healthy vaccinees cross-reacted with common cold coronaviruses.

This clone has only one observation. The antigen remains unidentified. With 10 days of culture completed, CD4+ T cells were isolated. Each culture had half its medium swapped for IL-2 medium on days 3 and 7. The CDR3 runs 15 residues. Trimming removed 2 bases at V and 1 base at J, with 9 bases between. CDR1 is MNHNS and CDR2 is SASEGT in the germline V gene. TCRdb's copy holds only in-frame clones and misses some; the assay was immunoSEQ multiplex PCR. Among about 72,000 clones listed, 75% to 80% were seen once. The sequenced sample was CD4+ T cells from PBMCs cultured without peptide, obtained before COVID-19 vaccination. The chain combines TRBV6-1 with TRBJ1-5; D is possibly TRBD1 (5 bases). This sequence originates from a human donor who received a COVID-19 vaccine. CDR3 coding DNA: TGTGCCAGCAGTGAATTGGGGGTGAGCAATCAGCCCCAGCATTTT. Amino acid sequence: CASSELGVSNQPQHF.